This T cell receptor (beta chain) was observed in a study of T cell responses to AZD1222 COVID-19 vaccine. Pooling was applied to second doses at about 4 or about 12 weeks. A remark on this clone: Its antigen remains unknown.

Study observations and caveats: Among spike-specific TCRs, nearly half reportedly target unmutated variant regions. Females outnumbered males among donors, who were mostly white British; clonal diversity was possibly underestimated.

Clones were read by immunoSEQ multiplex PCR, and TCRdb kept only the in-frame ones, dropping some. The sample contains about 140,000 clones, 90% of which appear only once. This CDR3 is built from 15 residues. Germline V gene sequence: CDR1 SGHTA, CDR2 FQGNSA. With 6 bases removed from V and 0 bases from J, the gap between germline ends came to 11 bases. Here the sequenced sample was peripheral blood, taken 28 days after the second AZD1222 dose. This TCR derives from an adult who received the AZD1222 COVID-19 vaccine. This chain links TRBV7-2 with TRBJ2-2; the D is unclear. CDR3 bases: TGTGCCAGCAGGGAGACTTCCGCGAACACCGGGGAGCTGTTTTTT. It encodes CASRETSANTGELFF. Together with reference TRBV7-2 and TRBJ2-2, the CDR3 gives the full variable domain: GAGVSQSPSNKVTEKGKDVELRCDPISGHTALYWYRQSLGQGLEFLIYFQGNSAPDKSGLPSDRFSAERTGGSVSTLTIQRTQQEDSAVYLCASRETSANTGELFFGEGSRLTVL.